The 9 T cell receptor beta chains presented below share a single source sample, sequenced in a study of blood T cell repertoires in COVID-19. Method: immunoSEQ multiplex PCR; TCRdb's copy keeps in-frame clones and lacks some. This sample yields 60,000 or so clones, of which approximately 80% are seen a single time; roughly 25% belongs to the top ten. Sequencing was carried out using peripheral blood. The receptors were sampled from a human donor in a cohort sampled during active COVID-19.

CDR3 residues: CASSLTGVEQYF. The DNA of the CDR3 is TGTGCCAGCAGCCTCACAGGGGTCGAGCAGTACTTC. This chain joins TRBV25-1 and TRBJ2-7; 7 bases are shared with TRBD1. This CDR3 spans 12 amino acids. V trimming: 6 bases; J trimming: 6 bases; junction bases outside the gene matches: 5. CDR1 and CDR2 (germline): MGHDK, SYGVNS.

The chain is built from TRBV5-1 and TRBJ2-3; D is perhaps TRBD1 (5 bases). Germline V gene lookup returns CDR1 SGHRS and CDR2 YFSETQ. The V and J ends lost 0 bases and 0 bases respectively, with 8 bases between them. CDR3 length: 15 residues. Here the CDR3 reads CASSLGGPSTDTQYF. For the CDR3, the DNA is TGCGCCAGCAGCTTGGGGGGCCCCAGCACAGATACGCAGTATTTT.

This clone was counted many times. This chain connects TRBV19 to TRBJ2-1; 14 bases line up with TRBD2. V lost 6 bases, J lost 9 bases, and 10 bases stayed unmatched. Germline-derived CDR1 and CDR2 are LNHDA and SQIVND (reference sequence). The CDR3 consists of 16 residues. This CDR3 is CASRPTRLAGGPEQFF. The DNA of the CDR3 is TGTGCCAGTAGGCCCACCCGACTAGCGGGGGGGCCTGAGCAGTTCTTC. The full variable domain, completed using reference TRBV19 and TRBJ2-1, is DGGITQSPKYLFRKEGQNVTLSCEQNLNHDAMYWYRQDPGQGLRLIYYSQIVNDFQKGDIAEGYSVSREKKESFPLTVTSAQKNPTAFYLCASRPTRLAGGPEQFFGPGTRLTVL.

This clone showed up just a few times. The chain combines TRBV9 with TRBJ2-3; 9 bases match TRBD2. Losses at the gene ends were 4 bases for V and 4 bases for J; bases not matched to a gene: 7. CDR3 length equals 15 residues. Germline V gives CDR1 SGDLS, CDR2 YYNGEE. This CDR3 is CASSPIAGASDTQYF. CDR3 sequence (DNA): TGTGCCAGCAGCCCAATAGCGGGAGCGTCAGATACGCAGTATTTT.

This clone was seen more than once but under ten times. This sequence joins TRBV12-3 or TRBV12-4 and TRBJ1-5; D is undetermined. The CDR3 loop spans 13 amino acids. Trimming removed 7 bases from V and 4 bases from J, with 11 bases in between. CDR3 coding DNA: TGTGCCAGCACCCGCAGGCGAAATCAGCCCCAGCATTTT. Its protein is CASTRRRNQPQHF.

The chain carries TRBV5-5 and TRBJ1-1, with D possibly matching TRBD1 (6 bases). The V and J ends lost 3 bases and 4 bases respectively, with 19 bases between them. Germline assignment: CDR1 SGHKS and CDR2 YYEKEE (reference sequence). The CDR3 extends over 16 amino acids. The CDR3 DNA is TGTGCCAGCAGCTCAGGATATGGGGGAGGGGGCACTGAAGCTTTCTTT. It yields the protein CASSSGYGGGGTEAFF.

This rearrangement joins TRBV5-1 to TRBJ2-7; TRBD2 might be the D (5 bases). The CDR3 extends over 14 amino acids. Germline assignment: CDR1 SGHRS and CDR2 YFSETQ. The V end was cut by 3 bases, the J end by 2 bases, with 12 bases between. The CDR3 coding sequence is TGCGCCAGCAGCTGGGCGGGTCAAACCTACGAGCAGTACTTC. Translated: CASSWAGQTYEQYF.

The chain links TRBV20-1 to TRBJ1-2, with no clear D. CDR3 length equals 13 residues. Trimming removed 3 bases at V and 4 bases at J, with 12 bases between. Germline-derived CDR1 and CDR2 are DFQATT and SNEGSKA (reference sequence). The CDR3 bases are TGCAGTGCTAGTATGGAGGTCCTCTATGGCTACACCTTC. It specifies CSASMEVLYGYTF.

This rearrangement joins TRBV3-1 (or the pseudogene TRBV3-2) to TRBJ1-6; 7 positions match TRBD1. The CDR3 length is 15 residues. Per germline, CDR1 LGHDT and CDR2 YNNKEL (reference sequence). With V trimmed by 4 bases and J by 7 bases, 7 bases remained unmatched. The CDR3 sequence: CASSPQGTANSPLHF. The CDR3 bases are TGTGCCAGCAGCCCACAAGGGACAGCCAATTCACCCCTCCACTTT.